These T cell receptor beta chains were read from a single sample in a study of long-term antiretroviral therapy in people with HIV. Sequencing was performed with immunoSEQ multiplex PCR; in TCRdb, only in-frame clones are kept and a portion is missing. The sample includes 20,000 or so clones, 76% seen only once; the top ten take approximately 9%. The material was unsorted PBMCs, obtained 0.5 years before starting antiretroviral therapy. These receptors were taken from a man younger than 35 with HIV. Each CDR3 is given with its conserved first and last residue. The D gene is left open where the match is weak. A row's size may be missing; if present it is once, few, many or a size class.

CDR3nt: TGTGCCAGCAGCCTGGTTCAGGGCCCCCAACGAAGTACGCAGTATTTT; CDR3aa: CASSLVQGPQRSTQYF; v_gene: TRBV7-9; abundance: .; j_gene: TRBJ2-3; d_gene: .
CDR3nt: TGTGCCAGCAGTTTGATGGGGGCCTCCTATAATTCACCCCTCCACTTT; CDR3aa: CASSLMGASYNSPLHF; v_gene: TRBV27; abundance: .; j_gene: TRBJ1-6; d_gene: .
CDR3nt: TGTGCCAGTAGTCCCGGGACAGGAATCTACAATGAGCAGTTCTTC; CDR3aa: CASSPGTGIYNEQFF; v_gene: TRBV19; abundance: .; j_gene: TRBJ2-1; d_gene: TRBD1
CDR3nt: TGTGCCATCAGGGCAGGGGACGATCAGCCCCAGCATTTT; CDR3aa: CAIRAGDDQPQHF; v_gene: TRBV10-3; abundance: few; j_gene: TRBJ1-5; d_gene: .
CDR3nt: TGTGCCAGCAGTTTTGGTGACACTACCTACGAGCAGTACTTC; CDR3aa: CASSFGDTTYEQYF; v_gene: TRBV27; abundance: .; j_gene: TRBJ2-7; d_gene: .
CDR3nt: TGTGCCAGTAGTGCAGACAGGAACTCTGGAAACACCATATATTTT; CDR3aa: CASSADRNSGNTIYF; v_gene: TRBV19; abundance: .; j_gene: TRBJ1-3; d_gene: .
CDR3nt: TGTGCCAGTTTCCAGGGAGGACCGTACAATGAGCAGTTCTTC; CDR3aa: CASFQGGPYNEQFF; v_gene: TRBV25-1; abundance: .; j_gene: TRBJ2-1; d_gene: .
CDR3nt: TGCGCCAGCAGCCCATCCCCTGGCGGGCGCGCCTACGAGCAGTACTTC; CDR3aa: CASSPSPGGRAYEQYF; v_gene: TRBV4-3; abundance: .; j_gene: TRBJ2-7; d_gene: .
CDR3nt: TGTGCCAGTAGTGATTCCCCATCAGGGGGCACTGAAGCTTTCTTT; CDR3aa: CASSDSPSGGTEAFF; v_gene: TRBV19; abundance: once; j_gene: TRBJ1-1; d_gene: TRBD1
CDR3nt: TGTGCCAGCAGTTTACTCCAGGGGGACGAGCAGTACTTC; CDR3aa: CASSLLQGDEQYF; v_gene: TRBV28; abundance: few; j_gene: TRBJ2-7; d_gene: TRBD1
CDR3nt: TGTGCCAGCAGCTTAGCGGGTACAGACAGGGGTTTCTACGAGCAGTACTTC; CDR3aa: CASSLAGTDRGFYEQYF; v_gene: TRBV11-1; abundance: .; j_gene: TRBJ2-7; d_gene: TRBD1
CDR3nt: TGTGCCAGCAGCCCGACCCAGCTCCTTAATGAAAAACTGTTTTTT; CDR3aa: CASSPTQLLNEKLFF; v_gene: TRBV7-9; abundance: .; j_gene: TRBJ1-4; d_gene: .
CDR3nt: TGTGCCAGTAGTAGCGGGACATTGGGAACTGAAGCTTTCTTT; CDR3aa: CASSSGTLGTEAFF; v_gene: TRBV19; abundance: .; j_gene: TRBJ1-1; d_gene: .
CDR3nt: TGTGCCATCAGAGTGAGCTCCTACGAGCAGTACTTC; CDR3aa: CAIRVSSYEQYF; v_gene: TRBV11-2; abundance: .; j_gene: TRBJ2-7; d_gene: .
CDR3nt: TGCGCCAGCAGCTTGTCTGGTGTAGGTAGGTGGCAGTTCTTC; CDR3aa: CASSLSGVGRWQFF; v_gene: TRBV5-1; abundance: .; j_gene: TRBJ2-1; d_gene: .
CDR3nt: TGTGCCAGCAGCACCGGGCAGGGGAAAGACCAGCCCCAGCATTTT; CDR3aa: CASSTGQGKDQPQHF; v_gene: TRBV7-6; abundance: .; j_gene: TRBJ1-5; d_gene: .
CDR3nt: TGTGCCAGCAGCTTGGTCGGGGAGAACACTGAAGCTTTCTTT; CDR3aa: CASSLVGENTEAFF; v_gene: TRBV5-4; abundance: .; j_gene: TRBJ1-1; d_gene: .
CDR3nt: TGCGCCAGCAGCGAGAAAAGGAACACTGAAGCTTTCTTT; CDR3aa: CASSEKRNTEAFF; v_gene: TRBV5-1; abundance: .; j_gene: TRBJ1-1; d_gene: .
CDR3nt: TGCGCCAGCTCCCCCGGGGTCACAGATACGCAGTATTTT; CDR3aa: CASSPGVTDTQYF; v_gene: TRBV10-2; abundance: .; j_gene: TRBJ2-3; d_gene: .
CDR3nt: TGTGCCAGTAGTGGGGGGGGAAACATTCAGTACTTC; CDR3aa: CASSGGGNIQYF; v_gene: TRBV19; abundance: .; j_gene: TRBJ2-4; d_gene: TRBD2
CDR3nt: TGTGCCAGCGCGCCGGGGGACCCGAACACTGAAGCTTTCTTT; CDR3aa: CASAPGDPNTEAFF; v_gene: TRBV6-5; abundance: .; j_gene: TRBJ1-1; d_gene: .
CDR3nt: TGTGCCAGCAGTACAGGGGGCGGCACTGAAGCTTTCTTT; CDR3aa: CASSTGGGTEAFF; v_gene: TRBV6-5; abundance: .; j_gene: TRBJ1-1; d_gene: TRBD1
CDR3nt: TGTGCCAGCAGCTTAGGGCTTATGCGGGAGGACTCCGGGGAGCTGTTTTTT; CDR3aa: CASSLGLMREDSGELFF; v_gene: TRBV13; abundance: .; j_gene: TRBJ2-2; d_gene: TRBD2
CDR3nt: TGTGCCAGTAGTAGTTCAGGAGGGAGCAATCAGCCCCAGCATTTT; CDR3aa: CASSSSGGSNQPQHF; v_gene: TRBV19; abundance: .; j_gene: TRBJ1-5; d_gene: .
CDR3nt: TGTGCCACCGGGACCCAGCATTTT; CDR3aa: CATGTQHF; v_gene: TRBV28; abundance: few; j_gene: TRBJ1-5; d_gene: .
CDR3nt: TGTGCCATCAGTCGGGACTTCGAGCAGTACTTC; CDR3aa: CAISRDFEQYF; v_gene: TRBV10-3; abundance: .; j_gene: TRBJ2-7; d_gene: .